This TCR beta chain was documented in a study of blood T cell repertoires in COVID-19. On the study more broadly: The United States, Italy and Spain supplied acute and convalescent COVID-19 samples.

On this clone itself: The junction departs from germline at one end; a sequencing error may be responsible.

Individuals aged roughly 18 to 95 years were recruited from fewer than 30 US areas. Measured with immunoSEQ multiplex PCR; TCRdb has only the in-frame clones, and not every one. Seen here are roughly 220,000 clones, about 80% observed once, and the top ten hold about 15%. This CDR3 is built from 12 residues. Germline V gives CDR1 GTSNPN, CDR2 SVGIG (reference sequence). The sequenced material came from PBMCs or T cells enriched from blood (not recorded which). This chain links TRBV30 with TRBJ2-1; D perhaps matches TRBD2 (6 bases). This receptor was identified in a man aged 40-50 years who had recovered from COVID-19. CDR3 sequence reads: CAWRDSYNEQFF. Here the CDR3 DNA reads TGTGCATGGAGGGACTCGTACAATGAGCAGTTCTTC.